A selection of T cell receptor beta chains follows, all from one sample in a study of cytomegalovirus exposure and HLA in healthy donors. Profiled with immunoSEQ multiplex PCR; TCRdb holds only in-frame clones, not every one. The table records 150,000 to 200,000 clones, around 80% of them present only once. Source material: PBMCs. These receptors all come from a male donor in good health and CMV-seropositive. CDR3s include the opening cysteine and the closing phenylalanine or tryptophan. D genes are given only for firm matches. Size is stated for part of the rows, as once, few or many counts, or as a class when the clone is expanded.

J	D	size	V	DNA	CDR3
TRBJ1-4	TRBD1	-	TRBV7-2	TGTGCCAGCAGCTTAGCAGTCAGGGGGTATGAAAAACTGTTTTTT	CASSLAVRGYEKLFF
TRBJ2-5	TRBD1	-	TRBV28	TGTGCCAGCACCCGAGGGACAGGCCAAGAGACCCAGTACTTC	CASTRGTGQETQYF
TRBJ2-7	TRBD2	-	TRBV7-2	TGTGCCAGCAGCACCAGCGGGAGGGCCAACGAGCAGTACTTC	CASSTSGRANEQYF
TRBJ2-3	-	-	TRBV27	TGTGCCAGCCGACCTGGGCCAACACCGACGCAGTATTTT	CASRPGPTPTQYF
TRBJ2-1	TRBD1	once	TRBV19	TGTGCCAGTAGTCGGACAGGAAACAATGAGCAGTTCTTC	CASSRTGNNEQFF
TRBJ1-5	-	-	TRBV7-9	TGTGCCAGCAGCTGGGAGAGGGATCAGCCCCAGCATTTT	CASSWERDQPQHF
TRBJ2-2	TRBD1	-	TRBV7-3	TGTGCCAGCAGCCCGGGGACAGCGACCGGGGAGCTGTTTTTT	CASSPGTATGELFF
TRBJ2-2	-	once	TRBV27	TGTGCCAGCAGTTCCGACTCGGGGGAGCTGTTTTTT	CASSSDSGELFF
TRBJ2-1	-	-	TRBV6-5	TGTGCCAGCAGCGGGGAGTCCCATGAGCAGTTCTTC	CASSGESHEQFF
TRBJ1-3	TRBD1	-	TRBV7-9	TGTGCCAGCAGCTTCGGGACAGTCGACCGAAACACCATATATTTT	CASSFGTVDRNTIYF
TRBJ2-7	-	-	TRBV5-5	TGTGCCAGCAGTTACGGGAGTAACAACTACGAGCAGTACTTC	CASSYGSNNYEQYF
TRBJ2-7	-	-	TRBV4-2	TGTGCCAGCAGCCAAGATCTCGCTAGTAGCTACGAGCAGTACTTC	CASSQDLASSYEQYF
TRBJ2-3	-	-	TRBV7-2	TGTGCCAGCAGCCCCCCCGTCAGGGATACGCAGTATTTT	CASSPPVRDTQYF
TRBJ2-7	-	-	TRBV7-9	TGTTCCACCATGGGGGCACGCGGAATATTATCCTACGAGCAGTACTTC	CSTMGARGILSYEQYF
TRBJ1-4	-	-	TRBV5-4	TGTGCCAGCAGCTTGGGGGGCGGGGCAGGGTCTAATGAAAAACTGTTTTTT	CASSLGGGAGSNEKLFF
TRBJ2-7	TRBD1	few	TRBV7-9	TGTGCCAGCAACACTCCCCCCCACGGACAGGCCGGCTACGAGCAGTACTTC	CASNTPPHGQAGYEQYF
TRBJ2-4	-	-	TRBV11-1	TGTGCCAGCAGCTTAGGCGGGTTCGAGTACTTC	CASSLGGFEYF
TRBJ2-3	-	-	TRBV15	TGTGCCACCAGCAGAGATCGAGAAGTGGATACGCAGTATTTT	CATSRDREVDTQYF
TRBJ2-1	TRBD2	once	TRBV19	TGTGCCAGTAGAAGGGGGCGGGAGGGCTACAATGAGCAGTTCTTC	CASRRGREGYNEQFF
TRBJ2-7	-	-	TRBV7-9	TGTGCCTCCAGTAGGGAGTACGAGCAGTACTTC	CASSREYEQYF
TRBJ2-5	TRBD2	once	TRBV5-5	TGTGCCAGCAAACTAGCGGGAGAGGAGACCCAGTACTTC	CASKLAGEETQYF
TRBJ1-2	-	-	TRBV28	TGTGCCAGCAAATTCGGAGGATATGGCTACACCTTC	CASKFGGYGYTF
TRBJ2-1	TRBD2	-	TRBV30	TGTGCCTGGAGAGGGACTAGCGGGGGTCCCGGCACCTACAATGAGCAGTTCTTC	CAWRGTSGGPGTYNEQFF
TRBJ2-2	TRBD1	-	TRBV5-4	TGTGCCAGCAGCTTCGACAGGGCGAACACCGGGGAGCTGTTTTTT	CASSFDRANTGELFF
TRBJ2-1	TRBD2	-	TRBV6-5	TGTGCCAGCAGTCGGACTAGCAATGAGCAGTTCTTC	CASSRTSNEQFF
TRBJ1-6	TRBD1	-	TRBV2	TGTGCCAGCAGGGACTACCGGGACAGGGGATCCCCCCTCCACTTT	CASRDYRDRGSPLHF
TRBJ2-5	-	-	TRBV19	TGTGCCAGTAGTATTATGGAGCGAGAGACCCAGTACTTC	CASSIMERETQYF
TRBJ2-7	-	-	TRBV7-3	TGTGCCAGCAGCTTAACAGGGGGAGAGGTTGGCAAGCAGTACTTC	CASSLTGGEVGKQYF
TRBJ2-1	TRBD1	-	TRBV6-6	TGTGCCAGCGGCAAGGGGGACAGGGGGGCTGAGCAGTTCTTC	CASGKGDRGAEQFF
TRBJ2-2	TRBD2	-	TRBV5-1	TGCGCCAGCAGCCGCCCCCGTCCACTAGCGGGAGGCGTGAGAACCGGGGAGCTGTTTTTT	CASSRPRPLAGGVRTGELFF
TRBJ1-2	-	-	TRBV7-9	TGTGCCAGCAGCTTAGTTGGAGGGTTCTATGGCTACACCTTC	CASSLVGGFYGYTF
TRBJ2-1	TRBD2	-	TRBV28	TGTGCCACCGAGACTAGCGGGCTCTACAATGAGCAGTTCTTC	CATETSGLYNEQFF
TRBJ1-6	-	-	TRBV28	TGTGCCAGCTCCCGCACCCGGGGGGTTGACTATAATTCACCCCTCCACTTT	CASSRTRGVDYNSPLHF
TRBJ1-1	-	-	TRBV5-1	TGCGCCAGCAGCTTGGTAGGGGGAGATGAAGCTTTCTTT	CASSLVGGDEAFF
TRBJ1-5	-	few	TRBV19	TGTGCCAGTAGTATCCCCAGAGGGGGTTATCAGCCCCAGCATTTT	CASSIPRGGYQPQHF
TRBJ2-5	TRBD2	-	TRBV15	TGTGCCACCAGCAGAGATCTAGCGGGAGAAGAGACCCAGTACTTC	CATSRDLAGEETQYF